A single sample gave rise to the 29 T cell receptor beta chains below, sequenced in a study of T cell changes during pregnancy in multiple sclerosis. Assay used: immunoSEQ multiplex PCR; TCRdb lists only in-frame clones, some missing. This table has roughly 60,000 clones, less than 95% appearing once. The sequencing used peripheral blood, collected in the second trimester of pregnancy. The receptors come from a female donor in good health, enrolled as a control in a pregnancy study.

The chain recombines TRBV6-1 with TRBJ1-5; no definite D call. The germline gives CDR1 MNHNS, CDR2 SASEGT. With 6 bases removed from V and 6 bases from J, the gap between germline ends came to 18 bases. The CDR3 is 15 amino acids. The CDR3 loop is CASRSMSGVGQPQHF. The DNA of the CDR3 is TGTGCCAGCAGATCGATGAGTGGAGTCGGTCAGCCCCAGCATTTT.

The J gene is TRBJ2-1, the V gene TRBV7-9; D call uncertain. CDR3 length: 15 amino acids. The V end was cut by 3 bases, the J end by 3 bases, with 12 bases between. Germline V gives CDR1 SEHNR, CDR2 FQNEAQ (reference sequence). As DNA, the CDR3 is TGTGCCAGCAGCTTGAGCGAAACGGGCTACAATGAGCAGTTCTTC. As protein: CASSLSETGYNEQFF.

The table lists this clone with a count of one. The gene calls are TRBV6-1 and TRBJ2-7, with D unresolved. Germline V gene sequence: CDR1 MNHNS, CDR2 SASEGT. The CDR3 extends over 14 amino acids. V was cut by 8 bases and J by 6 bases, with 20 bases left in between. CDR3 loop: CASAIGRWVGEQYF. CDR3 in DNA: TGTGCCAGCGCCATTGGGCGATGGGTCGGCGAGCAGTACTTC.

The chain links TRBV6-6 to TRBJ1-5; TRBD1 matches at 7 bases. The trim removed 0 bases at V and 6 bases at J, leaving 5 bases unmatched. Per the germline V gene, CDR1 is MNHNY and CDR2 is SVGAGI (reference sequence). The CDR3 spans 15 residues. For the CDR3, the DNA is TGTGCCAGCAGTTACTCGAACAGGGGAGCTCAGCCCCAGCATTTT. Translating it yields CASSYSNRGAQPQHF.

V usage is TRBV5-1 and J usage is TRBJ2-7, with D perhaps matching TRBD1 (5 bases). Germline V gene sequence: CDR1 SGHRS, CDR2 YFSETQ. CDR3 length equals 13 residues. Trimming took off 4 bases at V and 2 bases at J, with 10 bases between the two ends. CDR3 amino acids: CASSPTVTYEQYF. The CDR3 DNA is TGCGCCAGCAGCCCGACAGTAACCTACGAGCAGTACTTC.

The chain combines TRBV10-3 with TRBJ2-7, with D tentatively TRBD2 (5 bases). The V end lost 7 bases, the J end lost 3 bases, and 10 bases lay between the germline ends. The CDR3 totals 12 residues. Germline CDR1 and CDR2: ENHRY and SYGVKD. The CDR3 loop reads CAITPGLYEQYF. In DNA, the CDR3 is TGTGCCATCACGCCAGGACTCTACGAGCAGTACTTC.

The V gene is TRBV19, the J gene TRBJ1-2, with 10 bases lining up with TRBD1. Unmatched junction bases numbered 4, after V lost 4 bases and J lost 8 bases. The CDR3 totals 13 residues. CDR1 and CDR2 from the germline V gene are LNHDA and SQIVND (reference sequence). DNA of the CDR3: TGTGCCAGTAGTAAGGGACAGGGGAGCGGCTACACCTTC. Translating it yields CASSKGQGSGYTF.

The rearrangement joins TRBV5-1 to TRBJ2-2, with a tentative D call TRBD2 (5 bases). CDR3 length: 15 residues. CDR1 SGHRS and CDR2 YFSETQ come from the germline V gene. The V end was cut by 1 base, the J end by 1 base, with 8 bases between. The DNA for the CDR3 is TGCGCCAGCAGCTTGCCCGGGGAGAACACCGGGGAGCTGTTTTTT. It codes for CASSLPGENTGELFF.

The chain has TRBV9 and TRBJ2-7; 9 bases match TRBD1. From germline, CDR1 is SGDLS and CDR2 YYNGEE. This CDR3 has 15 amino acids. Trimming removed 4 bases from V and 4 bases from J; junction bases left unmatched: 9. In nucleotides, the CDR3 is TGTGCCAGCAGCACAGTCGGGACAGGGTTATACGAGCAGTACTTC. Residues: CASSTVGTGLYEQYF.

This clone was seen repeatedly, ten times or more. The chain carries TRBV6-6 and TRBJ2-1, with no clear D. V dropped 0 bases and J dropped 4 bases, with 7 bases sitting between them. The germline V gene encodes CDR1 MNHNY and CDR2 SVGAGI (reference sequence). The CDR3 sequence is 14 residues long. The CDR3 DNA reads TGTGCCAGCAGTTACTCAACAGATTACAATGAGCAGTTCTTC. Amino acids: CASSYSTDYNEQFF.

This clone was picked up one time. This sequence joins TRBV5-4 and TRBJ2-1; 8 nucleotides match TRBD2. The CDR3 has 16 amino acids. Germline lookup yields CDR1 SGHNT and CDR2 YYREEE (reference sequence). The J segment lost 1 base and the V segment lost 2 bases, leaving 5 bases of the junction unmatched. The CDR3 DNA is TGTGCCAGCAGCTTTCGCGCGGGAGGATCCTACAATGAGCAGTTCTTC. Encoded protein: CASSFRAGGSYNEQFF.

V usage is TRBV7-9 and J usage is TRBJ1-5; the D gene is possibly TRBD1 (6 bases). V was trimmed by 3 bases and J by 3 bases, leaving 9 bases between them. The germline gives CDR1 SEHNR, CDR2 FQNEAQ (reference sequence). The length of the CDR3 is 14 residues. The CDR3 DNA is TGTGCCAGCAGCTTTTGGGACACCAATCAGCCCCAGCATTTT. Protein sequence: CASSFWDTNQPQHF.

This clone was counted a single time. The J gene is TRBJ2-7, the V gene TRBV11-3; D call uncertain. Germline values: CDR1 SGHNT, CDR2 YENEEA. V was pared by 4 bases and J by 0 bases, with 7 bases between. The CDR3 covers 13 residues. The chain's CDR3 is CASSSRSSYEQYF. The CDR3 DNA follows: TGTGCCAGCAGCTCCCGGAGCTCCTACGAGCAGTACTTC.

The rearrangement links TRBV2 to TRBJ2-1; D ambiguous. This CDR3 is built from 11 residues. Germline loops: CDR1 SNHLY, CDR2 FYNNEI. Trimming took 3 bases from V and 10 from J, leaving 7 bases between them. The CDR3 here is CASSDRREQFF. The CDR3 DNA is TGTGCCAGCAGTGACCGTCGGGAGCAGTTCTTC.

This clone was counted between two and nine times. V usage is TRBV6-1 and J usage is TRBJ1-5; D unresolved. V was pared by 6 bases and J by 4 bases, with 10 bases between. The CDR3 runs to 13 residues. Germline V gene lookup returns CDR1 MNHNS and CDR2 SASEGT. The CDR3 bases are TGTGCCAGCAGCCTCTATTTGAATCAGCCCCAGCATTTT. Translating it yields CASSLYLNQPQHF.

The CDR3 region is CASSQSLSGRHTNEKLFF. The CDR3 DNA is TGCGCCAGCAGTCAATCTCTCTCAGGGCGGCATACTAATGAAAAACTGTTTTTT. The chain uses TRBV23-1 and TRBJ1-4, with D perhaps TRBD1 (5 bases). TRBV23-1 falls under the ORF class, with uncertain function. Deletions cut 0 bases from V and 2 bases from J, with 16 bases between. The CDR3 has 18 residues.

The chain has TRBV15 and TRBJ1-2, with D possibly matching TRBD1 (5 bases). CDR1 is LNHNV and CDR2 is YYDKDF in the germline V gene (reference sequence). The CDR3 has 15 amino acids. Trimming cost V 0 bases and J 3 bases, with 11 bases left between them. CDR3: CATSREKGNYYGYTF. The CDR3 nucleotides read TGTGCCACCAGCAGAGAAAAGGGGAATTACTATGGCTACACCTTC.

The J gene is TRBJ1-3, the V gene TRBV28; possible D gene TRBD1, 5 bases. Deletions cut 7 bases from V and 8 bases from J, with 12 bases between. CDR1 is MDHEN, CDR2 SYDVKM, per germline. The CDR3 runs to 12 residues. This CDR3 is CASTRLGDTIYF. The CDR3 coding sequence is TGTGCCAGCACCCGTTTAGGGGACACCATATATTTT. The full variable domain, rest sourced from reference TRBV28 and TRBJ1-3, is DVKVTQSSRYLVKRTGEKVFLECVQDMDHENMFWYRQDPGLGLRLIYFSYDVKMKEKGDIPEGYSVSREKKERFSLILESASTNQTSMYLCASTRLGDTIYFGEGSWLTVV.

This sequence joins TRBV27 and TRBJ1-5; D gene ambiguous. This CDR3 is 15 amino acids long. Trimming shortened V by 6 bases and J by 2 bases, and 14 bases separated the two germline ends. Germline CDR1 and CDR2: MNHEY and SMNVEV (reference sequence). The CDR3 loop reads CASRLTRDGNQPQHF. CDR3 bases: TGTGCCAGCAGGCTGACCCGGGATGGCAATCAGCCCCAGCATTTT.

The J gene is TRBJ1-1, the V gene TRBV11-2; possibly TRBD1 for D (5 bases). CDR1 SGHAT and CDR2 FQNNGV come from the germline V gene. The V gene lost 1 base and the J gene lost 1 base, with 7 bases spanning the gap. The CDR3 has 14 amino acids. The CDR3 protein is CASSLGTGNTEAFF. CDR3 coding DNA: TGTGCCAGCAGCTTAGGTACAGGGAACACTGAAGCTTTCTTT.

The rearrangement joins TRBV9 to TRBJ2-2, with 8 bases matching TRBD2. CDR3 length: 15 residues. V gave up 2 bases and J gave up 1 base; unmatched junction bases: 1. Per germline, CDR1 SGDLS and CDR2 YYNGEE. The CDR3 DNA reads as TGTGCCAGCAGCGTCCTAGCGGGGAACACCGGGGAGCTGTTTTTT. Translating it yields CASSVLAGNTGELFF. The variable domain in full, completed from reference TRBV9 and TRBJ2-2, reads DSGVTQTPKHLITATGQRVTLRCSPRSGDLSVYWYQQSLDQGLQFLIQYYNGEERAKGNILERFSAQQFPDLHSELNLSSLELGDSALYFCASSVLAGNTGELFFGEGSRLTVL.

This rearrangement joins TRBV15 to TRBJ1-1; 8 nucleotides match TRBD1. V lost 5 bases to trimming and J lost 4 bases; unmatched junction nucleotides: 6. This CDR3 contains 14 residues. In germline, CDR1 is LNHNV, CDR2 YYDKDF (reference sequence). CDR3: CATSQQGVRTEAFF. The CDR3 DNA reads as TGTGCCACCAGCCAACAGGGGGTGCGCACTGAAGCTTTCTTT.

The chain links TRBV19 to TRBJ1-1, with D unresolved. CDR1 and CDR2 (germline): LNHDA, SQIVND (reference sequence). V was pared by 6 bases and J by 2 bases, with 16 bases between. This CDR3 contains 15 residues. The CDR3 bases are TGTGCCAGTAGCTCCCGCATGAGCAAAAACACTGAAGCTTTCTTT. The encoded protein is CASSSRMSKNTEAFF.

The chain carries TRBV19 and TRBJ2-1; TRBD2 matches at 11 bases. V lost 6 bases to trimming and J lost 7 bases; unmatched junction nucleotides: 8. CDR3 size: 15 residues. Germline V gives CDR1 LNHDA, CDR2 SQIVND (reference sequence). CDR3 protein: CASRLLAGGINEQFF. CDR3 nucleotide sequence: TGTGCCAGTAGACTCCTAGCGGGGGGAATAAATGAGCAGTTCTTC.

The chain recombines TRBV9 with TRBJ2-4; no firm D call. Looked up from germline, CDR1 is SGDLS and CDR2 is YYNGEE. The CDR3 spans 16 residues. Trimming left V 3 bases short and J 0 bases short, with 13 bases between. CDR3: CASSGPGDLAKNIQYF. The CDR3 DNA follows: TGTGCCAGCAGCGGACCGGGTGATCTAGCCAAAAACATTCAGTACTTC.

The chain joins TRBV29-1 to TRBJ2-7, with 9 bases fitting TRBD1. Trimming took 7 bases from V and 6 from J; bases not matched to a gene: 10. The germline CDR1 and CDR2 sequences are SQVTM and ANQGSEA. The CDR3 covers 13 residues. In DNA, the CDR3 is TGCAGCGCCGAGACAGGGGGGGGCTCCGAGCAGTACTTC. Protein: CSAETGGGSEQYF.

This clone was recorded once. J is TRBJ2-1 and V is TRBV19; D is uncertain. This CDR3 has 15 amino acids. Germline CDR1 and CDR2: LNHDA and SQIVND (reference sequence). Trimming left V 0 bases short and J 0 bases short, with 6 bases between. CDR3 nucleotide sequence: TGTGCCAGTAGTATAGAGTGGAGCTCCTACAATGAGCAGTTCTTC. It translates to CASSIEWSSYNEQFF.

The CDR3 DNA reads TGTGCCAGCAGTGAACCCACAGGGTCAATAGGCACTGAAGCTTTCTTT. It specifies CASSEPTGSIGTEAFF. This chain joins TRBV25-1 and TRBJ1-1, with D perhaps matching TRBD1 (6 bases). Germline lookup yields CDR1 MGHDK and CDR2 SYGVNS. Deletions cut 2 bases from V and 4 bases from J, with 17 bases between. The CDR3 runs to 16 residues.

The V and J genes are TRBV6-1 and TRBJ2-7, with D perhaps matching TRBD2 (7 bases). The CDR3 contains 18 residues. CDR1 and CDR2 from the germline V gene are MNHNS and SASEGT. V was trimmed by 0 bases and J by 0 bases, leaving 18 bases between them. CDR3 loop: CASSEAGGGTQSSYEQYF. The CDR3 nucleotides are TGTGCCAGCAGTGAAGCGGGCGGGGGCACCCAAAGCTCCTACGAGCAGTACTTC.